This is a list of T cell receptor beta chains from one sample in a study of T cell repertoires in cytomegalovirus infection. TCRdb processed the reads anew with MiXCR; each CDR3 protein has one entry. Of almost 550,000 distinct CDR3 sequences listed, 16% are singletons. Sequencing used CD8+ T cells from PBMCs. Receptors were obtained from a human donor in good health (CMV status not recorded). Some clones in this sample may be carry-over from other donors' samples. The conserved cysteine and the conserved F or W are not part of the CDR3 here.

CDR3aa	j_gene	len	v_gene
ASSSRGLAPYEQY	TRBJ2-7	13	TRBV7-9
ASSEKSWAASGTQY	TRBJ2-5	14	TRBV6-1
ATEGGGPHEQF	TRBJ2-1	11	TRBV3-1
ASSQGFSSREYEQY	TRBJ2-7	14	TRBV4-1
ASSSLDGGGYNEQF	TRBJ2-1	14	TRBV5-1
ASTDRSRGSYEQY	TRBJ2-7	13	TRBV11-2
ASTSGGPNYGYT	TRBJ1-2	12	TRBV27
ATSPPGTPPEQF	TRBJ2-1	12	TRBV24-1
ASSVWGPAEKLF	TRBJ1-4	12	TRBV27
ASSWGGSYNEQF	TRBJ2-1	12	TRBV5-1
ASRDDRAMFSLH	TRBJ1-6	12	TRBV6-5
ASSSYVGQGNNEQF	TRBJ2-1	14	TRBV7-8
ASSYPGQGAYNEQF	TRBJ2-1	14	TRBV7-6
ASSYSQGTYEQY	TRBJ2-7	12	TRBV6-5
ASSYSAGGDDEQF	TRBJ2-1	13	TRBV6-5
ASSPNTGSGQPQH	TRBJ1-5	13	TRBV7-9
ASSQEGRGIYEQY	TRBJ2-7	13	TRBV14
ASSYRQNYGYT	TRBJ1-2	11	TRBV6-6
SVEDRNYGYT	TRBJ1-2	10	TRBV29-1
AWSVYQYNEQF	TRBJ2-1	11	TRBV30
ASSYGLAGVTDTQY	TRBJ2-3	14	TRBV6-2/TRBV6-3
ATEGEGREQY	TRBJ2-7	10	TRBV7-9
ASGLSGQGWSEGYT	TRBJ1-2	14	TRBV12-5
ASSLVIRFTDTQY	TRBJ2-3	13	TRBV5-1
ASSPGQRNYGYT	TRBJ1-2	12	TRBV27
ATSGDRDEKLF	TRBJ1-4	11	TRBV15